This T cell receptor beta chain was found in a study of OX40 agonist ivuxolimab in advanced cancers. For the study at large: Cohort: 82.7% men, mean age around 60, aged about 23 to 79. Partial responses were seen in three patients, one with hepatocellular carcinoma and two with cutaneous melanoma.

Produced via immunoSEQ multiplex PCR; TCRdb's table is partial and in-frame only. The sample lists about 86,000 clones, roughly 89% occurring once. This CDR3 has 14 amino acids. Trimming cost V 2 bases and J 4 bases; bases outside gene matches: 2. Per the germline V gene, CDR1 is SGHTA and CDR2 is FQGTGA. It was autoimmune disease history or systemic immunosuppression that excluded patients. Samples were taken at baseline and on day 1 of cycles 4 and 7. The chain carries TRBV7-3 and TRBJ2-7, with 10 bases identical to TRBD2. The sequence was collected from an adult with an advanced solid tumor such as melanoma, head and neck, liver or kidney cancer. Specimen: CD4+ or CD8+ T cells sorted from blood, collected in a trial of the OX40 agonist ivuxolimab. The CDR3, as DNA: TGTGCCAGCAGCTTAGCTAGCGGGGGTTACGAGCAGTACTTC. Translated, it gives CASSLASGGYEQYF.